The TCR beta chain under discussion was sequenced for a study of graft-versus-host responses after intestinal transplantation. Whole-study context: Every recipient underwent anti-thymocyte globulin induction, then tacrolimus and steroids for about three years.

V was pared by 0 bases and J by 6 bases, with 5 bases of the junction left unmatched. Germline lookup yields CDR1 SEHNR and CDR2 FQNEAQ (reference sequence). The CDR3 consists of 14 residues. The repertoire was sequenced with immunoSEQ multiplex PCR; TCRdb's copy has only in-frame clones and lacks some. In the table there are about 40,000 clones, roughly 95% of which are singletons. Details on this clone: Its antigen remains unidentified.

Study observations and caveats: Present in recipient marrow, GvH clones included some that appeared first in ileum or blood. Peak circulating GvH clone levels tracked with early post-transplant HvG declines.

The clonotype originates from a human donor who was the organ donor for an intestinal transplant. V is TRBV7-9 and J is TRBJ2-7; TRBD1 agrees at 7 bases. This specimen consisted of unstimulated CD8+ T cells sorted from spleen or lymph node cells, obtained before transplant. The CDR3 coding sequence is TGTGCCAGCAGCTTAGCCAGGGGGTATTCCGAGCAGTACTTC. Its translation: CASSLARGYSEQYF.